These 14 T cell receptor beta chains came from one sample sequenced in a study of T cell responses to AZD1222 COVID-19 vaccine (dated by TCRdb to 2020 to 2022). Libraries were made using the immunoSEQ multiplex PCR assay. Entries here come from immuneACCESS through TCRdb and include only in-frame sequences with V and J called. Some clones fail to appear in such tables; in the studies checked, an unresolved V gene covers under half of the shortfall, and the cause of the remainder is unknown. In this sample the table shows more than 100,000 clones, approximately 85% of which occur a single time. Of the sample, 6.5% to 8.5% is held by the ten largest clones. The time point label, as the study defines it: about 28 days (+/-7) after the second vaccine dose. What the treatment or condition label conveys for this sample: meningococcal conjugate vaccine given as trial control. Here the sequenced sample was peripheral blood, taken 28 days after the second dose of the MenACWY control vaccine. The receptors here all came from an adult who received the MenACWY meningococcal vaccine as a control.

The chain combines TRBV7-8 with TRBJ2-2; tentatively, D is TRBD1 (6 bases). The CDR3 length is 15 residues. Germline-derived CDR1 and CDR2 are SGHVS and FQNEAQ. Trimming pared 6 bases from V and 6 bases from J, leaving 17 bases between. The DNA of the CDR3 is TGTGCCAGCAGTCCTATTGAGGGGGAAGCCGGGGAGCTGTTTTTT. It encodes CASSPIEGEAGELFF.

The rearrangement joins TRBV12-3 or TRBV12-4 to TRBJ2-1; D may correspond to TRBD1 or TRBD2 (6 bases each). Trimming left V 7 bases short and J 15 bases short, with 19 bases between. The CDR3 is 12 residues long. The CDR3 sequence: CASNFPGARAFF. The CDR3 bases are TGTGCCAGCAACTTTCCGGGGGCCCGGGCGTTCTTC.

The V call is TRBV19, the J call TRBJ1-5; possibly TRBD1 for D (5 bases). V shed 7 bases and J shed 7 bases, with 14 bases lying between them. Germline V gives CDR1 LNHDA, CDR2 SQIVND (reference sequence). The CDR3 contains 13 residues. CDR3 amino acids: CASTPTGGQPQHF. Here the CDR3 DNA reads TGTGCCAGTACCCCTACGGGGGGGCAGCCCCAGCATTTT.

V and J are TRBV19 and TRBJ1-1, with D possibly TRBD1 on 5 matching bases. V lost 8 bases, J lost 3 bases, and 13 bases lay in between. CDR3 length: 13 residues. CDR1 LNHDA and CDR2 SQIVND come from the germline V gene (reference sequence). CDR3 protein: CASRGPGDTEAFF. CDR3 nucleotides: TGTGCCAGTCGAGGTCCGGGGGACACTGAAGCTTTCTTT.

V usage is TRBV5-1 and J usage is TRBJ2-3; D may correspond to TRBD1 or TRBD2 (7 bases each). This CDR3 has 13 amino acids. Germline loops: CDR1 SGHRS, CDR2 YFSETQ. V was pared by 6 bases and J by 5 bases, with 13 bases between. The CDR3 coding sequence is TGCGCCAGCACCGACAGGGAGGGAGATACGCAGTATTTT. This gives the protein CASTDREGDTQYF.

The V call is TRBV21-1, the J call TRBJ2-7. TRBV21-1 is an annotated pseudogene. CDR3 size: 11 residues. The CDR3 spells CASTDKDEQYV. As DNA, the CDR3 is TGTGCCAGCACTGATAAGGACGAGCAGTACGTC.

The chain carries TRBV4-3 and TRBJ2-7; 14 bases match TRBD2. Germline lookup yields CDR1 LGHNA and CDR2 YSLEER. The CDR3 extends over 16 amino acids. The V gene end was trimmed by 0 bases and the J gene end by 3 bases; junction bases not matched to a gene: 1. CDR3 DNA sequence: TGCGCCAGCAGCCAAGAAGGGACTAGCGGGAGCTACGAGCAGTACTTC. This encodes CASSQEGTSGSYEQYF.

The gene calls are TRBV11-3 and TRBJ2-5; either TRBD1 or TRBD2 may supply D (5 bases each). Trimming left V 8 bases short and J 5 bases short, with 12 bases between. The CDR3 runs 12 residues. Germline V CDR1 and CDR2: SGHNT, YENEEA. CDR3 residues: CASSGPGETQYF. Here the CDR3 DNA reads TGTGCCAGCTCGGGACCAGGGGAGACCCAGTACTTC.

This clone was counted a few times. Other nucleotide sequences from this sample produce the same CDR3. The rearrangement links TRBV30 to TRBJ1-5; D uncertain. This CDR3 spans 13 amino acids. V lost 4 bases, J lost 0 bases, and 7 bases lay in between. Germline V gives CDR1 GTSNPN, CDR2 SVGIG (reference sequence). The CDR3 coding sequence is TGTGCCTGGACAGCTGATAGCAATCAGCCCCAGCATTTT. It codes for CAWTADSNQPQHF. Full variable domain (missing parts from reference TRBV30 and TRBJ1-5): SQTIHQWPATLVQPVGSPLSLECTVEGTSNPNLYWYRQAAGRGLQLLFYSVGIGQISSEVPQNLSASRPQDRQFILSSKKLLLSDSGFYLCAWTADSNQPQHFGDGTRLSIL.

This sequence joins TRBV11-3 and TRBJ1-1; D remains unclear. In germline, CDR1 is SGHNT, CDR2 YENEEA. The CDR3 has 14 amino acids. Trimming took 4 bases from V and 0 from J, leaving 9 bases between them. In DNA, the CDR3 is TGTGCCAGCAGCTCGCCCGACATGAACACTGAAGCTTTCTTT. Protein: CASSSPDMNTEAFF.

The gene calls are TRBV19 and TRBJ2-3, with a tentative D call TRBD2 (5 bases). CDR3 length: 15 amino acids. Trimming stripped 2 bases from V and 2 bases from J, with 11 bases between. Germline loops: CDR1 LNHDA, CDR2 SQIVND (reference sequence). The DNA for the CDR3 is TGTGCCAGTAGTATATTGGGAGTCCCCACAGATACGCAGTATTTT. Its translation is CASSILGVPTDTQYF. The whole variable domain, remainder taken from reference TRBV19 and TRBJ2-3, is DGGITQSPKYLFRKEGQNVTLSCEQNLNHDAMYWYRQDPGQGLRLIYYSQIVNDFQKGDIAEGYSVSREKKESFPLTVTSAQKNPTAFYLCASSILGVPTDTQYFGPGTRLTVL.

This chain links TRBV7-9 with TRBJ1-3; TRBD1 might be the D (5 bases). The CDR3 is 15 amino acids. CDR1 and CDR2 (germline): SEHNR, FQNEAQ (reference sequence). V was pared by 5 bases and J by 4 bases, with 15 bases between. Here the CDR3 reads CASSAQVPMGNTIYF. CDR3 bases: TGTGCCAGCAGCGCACAGGTCCCCATGGGAAACACCATATATTTT.

The table lists this clone with a count of one. The chain couples TRBV24-1 to TRBJ2-5; D possibly matches TRBD1 or TRBD2 (5 bases each). This CDR3 spans 16 amino acids. V lost 3 bases, J lost 0 bases, and 13 bases lay in between. CDR1 KGHDR and CDR2 SFDVKD come from the germline V gene. This CDR3 reads CATSDAGTKYQETQYF. As DNA, the CDR3 is TGTGCCACCAGTGATGCAGGGACCAAGTACCAAGAGACCCAGTACTTC.

This clone appeared once. The V and J genes are TRBV20-1 and TRBJ1-2; D remains unclear. Trimming stripped 0 bases from V and 9 bases from J, with 8 bases between. The V gene's germline CDR1 is DFQATT and CDR2 SNEGSKA (reference sequence). The CDR3 is made up of 11 amino acids. The CDR3 here is CSAREAMSYTF. The CDR3 DNA sequence: TGCAGTGCTAGAGAGGCTATGAGCTACACCTTC.